The sequence of this T cell receptor beta chain was determined in a study of blood T cell repertoires in COVID-19. Study context: Acute and convalescent COVID-19 specimens originated in the United States, Italy and Spain. PBMCs, B-cell-depleted T cells, or T cells were the source of the cDNA or gDNA that made up the material.

In the authors' methods: The authors estimated nucleated cell counts from reference gene primer amplification. The assay was immunoSEQ multiplex PCR, and TCRdb's table has in-frame clones only and misses some. V, J and clone size were drawn from that table, and D and trimming were deduced from the DNA. The sample records 100,000 to 150,000 clones, approximately 85% being singletons. The CDR3 extends over 15 amino acids. V gave up 0 bases and J gave up 4 bases, with 10 bases separating them. Germline CDR1 and CDR2: MNHEY and SVGEGT. During active infection, Seattle patients enrolled and were then monitored through disease.

Specimen: peripheral blood. The source is an elderly woman with COVID-19, enrolled during active disease. V usage is TRBV6-2 or TRBV6-3 and J usage is TRBJ1-5; perhaps TRBD1 as D (6 bases). Written as DNA, the CDR3 is TGTGCCAGCAGTTACTCGAGGGACACAAATCAGCCCCAGCATTTT. This gives the protein CASSYSRDTNQPQHF.